The rows below give T cell receptor beta chains drawn from one sample of a study of prognosis after radiotherapy for stage I lung cancer. TCRdb fed the multiplex PCR reads into MiXCR, producing one record per CDR3 protein. Here the sample spans over 11,000 distinct CDR3 sequences, 25% to 30% being singletons. Here the sequenced sample was PBMCs, taken before or after stereotactic body radiation therapy (not recorded which). Receptors originate from a donor aged 50 or older with non-small cell lung cancer. The CDR3 runs from the conserved cysteine through the conserved F or W. D genes are given only for firm matches. The size of a clone is reported for some rows only, either as once, few or many, or as a class for expanded clones.

TRBV19	many	NA	TRBJ2-7	CASSIGAGGNYEQYF	TGTGCCAGTAGTATAGGTGCAGGAGGGAACTACGAGCAGTACTTC
TRBV10-3	many	TRBD2	TRBJ2-1	CAISRVGSGTYVHEQFF	TGTGCCATCTCAAGAGTGGGTAGCGGGACCTATGTTCATGAGCAGTTCTTC
TRBV6-1	many	TRBD1	TRBJ2-2	CASSQGDRGITGELFF	TGTGCCAGCAGTCAGGGGGACAGGGGGATCACCGGGGAGCTGTTTTTT
TRBV20-1	many	NA	TRBJ1-5	CSARDVAGTSNQPQHF	TGCAGTGCTAGAGATGTTGCGGGAACTAGCAATCAGCCCCAGCATTTT
TRBV28	NA	NA	TRBJ2-1	CASKRVGWPYNEQFF	TGTGCCAGCAAACGGGTGGGTTGGCCGTACAATGAGCAGTTCTTC
TRBV20-1	NA	NA	TRBJ1-5	CSAPPSQVASQPQHF	TGCAGTGCCCCCCCTTCCCAGGTTGCCAGTCAGCCCCAGCATTTT
TRBV9	many	TRBD1	TRBJ2-5	CASSAGTAAETQYF	TGTGCCAGCAGCGCCGGGACAGCTGCAGAGACCCAGTACTTC
TRBV28	NA	TRBD1	TRBJ1-1	CASSPGTGANTEAFF	TGTGCCAGCAGTCCCGGGACAGGGGCTAACACTGAAGCTTTCTTT
TRBV6-5	medium-sized	NA	TRBJ2-1	CASSFNTYNEQFF	TGTGCCAGCAGTTTTAACACTTACAATGAGCAGTTCTTC
TRBV28	many	NA	TRBJ1-5	CASSLMAPGTHRNQPQHF	TGTGCCAGCAGTTTAATGGCGCCCGGGACGCATAGGAATCAGCCCCAGCATTTT
TRBV5-1	medium-sized	NA	TRBJ1-6	CASSWRQAGNSPLHF	TGCGCCAGCAGCTGGAGACAGGCGGGTAATTCACCCCTCCACTTT
TRBV5-4	many	TRBD1	TRBJ2-7	CASSFIGGRGEQYF	TGTGCCAGCAGCTTTATAGGGGGCCGTGGGGAGCAGTACTTC
TRBV30	medium-sized	NA	TRBJ2-2	CAWSTGAIGELFF	TGTGCCTGGAGCACGGGGGCGATCGGGGAGCTGTTTTTT
TRBV9	many	NA	TRBJ1-2	CASSPGGYGYTF	TGTGCCAGCAGCCCGGGGGGCTATGGCTACACCTTC
TRBV5-1	many	TRBD1	TRBJ1-5	CASSPGQISNQPQHF	TGCGCCAGCAGCCCGGGACAGATAAGCAATCAGCCCCAGCATTTT
TRBV19	many	NA	TRBJ1-1	CASSAPSRQSRNTEAFF	TGTGCCAGTAGTGCGCCCTCCCGACAGTCGAGGAACACTGAAGCTTTCTTT
TRBV4-1	many	NA	TRBJ1-6	CASSRTLSSYNSPLHF	TGTGCCAGCAGCCGAACCTTGAGCTCCTATAATTCACCCCTCCACTTT
TRBV11-2	many	TRBD2	TRBJ2-1	CASSLVPSGRAMDEQFF	TGTGCCAGCAGCTTAGTTCCTAGCGGGAGGGCCATGGATGAGCAGTTCTTC
TRBV10-2	NA	NA	TRBJ2-2	CARAENTGELFF	TGCGCCAGAGCTGAGAACACCGGGGAGCTGTTTTTT
TRBV20-1	many	NA	TRBJ2-5	CSARDGPRGETQYF	TGCAGTGCTAGAGATGGACCCCGAGGAGAGACCCAGTACTTC
TRBV7-7	many	NA	TRBJ2-1	CASSSGPRNEQFF	TGTGCTAGCAGCTCGGGCCCCAGGAATGAGCAGTTCTTC
TRBV20-1	many	NA	TRBJ1-2	CSARVEGVGYTF	TGCAGTGCTAGAGTGGAAGGGGTTGGCTACACCTTC
TRBV5-1	many	NA	TRBJ2-7	CASSLESLSSYEQYF	TGCGCCAGCAGCTTAGAGAGCCTGAGCTCCTACGAGCAGTACTTC
TRBV6-1	medium-sized	NA	TRBJ2-7	CASSEAGGEQYF	TGTGCCAGCAGTGAAGCCGGAGGCGAGCAGTACTTC
TRBV28	many	NA	TRBJ1-5	CASKKDGYQPQHF	TGTGCCAGCAAAAAGGACGGCTATCAGCCCCAGCATTTT
TRBV12-3/TRBV12-4	NA	TRBD2	TRBJ2-3	CARTLRTSPTDTQYF	TGTGCCAGGACCTTAAGGACTAGCCCCACAGATACGCAGTATTTT
TRBV27	many	TRBD1	TRBJ1-1	CASSLSGTGKTEAFF	TGTGCCAGCAGTCTATCCGGGACAGGGAAGACTGAAGCTTTCTTT
TRBV5-5	many	NA	TRBJ1-1	CASSLDMNTEAFF	TGTGCCAGCAGCTTGGATATGAACACTGAAGCTTTCTTT
TRBV7-9	many	NA	TRBJ1-5	CASSSATGNQPQHF	TGTGCCAGCAGCTCCGCGACAGGCAATCAGCCCCAGCATTTT
TRBV7-2	many	TRBD1	TRBJ2-7	CASSVTGTGHEQYF	TGTGCCAGCAGCGTCACCGGGACAGGCCACGAGCAGTACTTC
TRBV4-1	many	NA	TRBJ1-5	CASSQDGRGGTQQQPQHF	TGCGCCAGCAGCCAAGATGGCCGGGGCGGCACCCAACAACAGCCCCAGCATTTT
TRBV28	NA	NA	TRBJ2-7	CASRPPGQRTYEQYF	TGTGCCAGCAGACCACCTGGACAGAGAACCTACGAGCAGTACTTC
TRBV30	medium-sized	TRBD1	TRBJ2-1	CAGDRSYNEQFF	TGTGCCGGGGACAGGTCCTACAATGAGCAGTTCTTC
TRBV18	many	NA	TRBJ1-3	CASSPVQGPHSGNTIYF	TGTGCCAGCTCACCTGTCCAGGGTCCCCACTCTGGAAACACCATATATTTT
TRBV5-6	NA	NA	TRBJ1-6	CASSERPLFNSPLHF	TGTGCCAGCAGCGAGCGCCCACTTTTTAATTCACCCCTCCACTTT
TRBV2	many	NA	TRBJ1-5	CASRQQGSNQPQHF	TGTGCCAGCAGACAACAGGGTAGCAATCAGCCCCAGCATTTT
TRBV5-6	many	TRBD1	TRBJ1-1	CASSSSGGTEAFF	TGTGCCAGCAGCTCCTCAGGGGGGACTGAAGCTTTCTTT
TRBV28	many	TRBD1	TRBJ1-1	CASSSIRQGDTEAFF	TGTGCCAGCAGTAGTATTCGACAGGGGGACACTGAAGCTTTCTTT
TRBV12-3/TRBV12-4	NA	NA	TRBJ2-5	CASRSGKGTNEQYF	TGTGCCAGCAGATCCGGGAAAGGAACCAATGAGCAGTACTTC
TRBV2	NA	NA	TRBJ2-5	CVSSSLTSYGGLSQTKYF	TGTGTCAGCAGTTCCCTTACTAGCTACGGGGGGCTCTCCCAGACCAAGTACTTC
TRBV5-1	medium-sized	TRBD1	TRBJ2-7	CASSLRDRAHEQYF	TGCGCCAGCAGCTTGAGGGACAGGGCCCACGAGCAGTACTTC
TRBV20-1	many	TRBD2	TRBJ2-7	CSAFGLGGEQYF	TGCAGTGCCTTTGGACTAGGCGGCGAGCAGTACTTC
TRBV7-7	many	TRBD2	TRBJ2-3	CASSSTSSGTDTQYF	TGTGCTAGCAGCTCGACTAGCTCCGGCACAGATACGCAGTATTTT
TRBV5-1	many	TRBD1	TRBJ2-7	CASSLGQVVSYEQYF	TGCGCCAGCAGCCTAGGACAGGTTGTATCCTACGAGCAGTACTTC
TRBV5-1	many	NA	TRBJ2-7	CASSRGDGRTREQYF	TGCGCCAGCAGCAGGGGGGACGGGAGAACTCGCGAGCAGTACTTC
TRBV28	NA	NA	TRBJ2-2	CASIPTLETGELFF	TGTGCCAGCATTCCCACTCTAGAAACCGGGGAGCTGTTTTTT
TRBV7-8	many	TRBD1	TRBJ1-1	CASSPRSPGQGSTEAFF	TGTGCCAGCAGCCCGAGATCGCCGGGACAGGGTTCCACTGAAGCTTTCTTT
TRBV4-1	many	TRBD1	TRBJ1-6	CASSQSVRGRYSPLHF	TGCGCCAGCAGCCAATCCGTCAGGGGGCGATATTCACCCCTCCACTTT
TRBV30	medium-sized	NA	TRBJ1-5	CAWSVPWGQQPQHF	TGTGCCTGGAGTGTACCATGGGGGCAACAGCCCCAGCATTTT
TRBV4-1	NA	NA	TRBJ2-3	CASSQVSGVADTQYF	TGCGCCAGCAGCCAAGTGTCGGGCGTCGCAGATACGCAGTATTTT
TRBV5-6	many	NA	TRBJ2-7	CASSFGIYEQYF	TGTGCCAGCAGCTTCGGGATCTACGAGCAGTACTTC
TRBV20-1	NA	NA	TRBJ1-5	CSAQGTNQPQHF	TGCAGTGCTCAGGGGACCAATCAGCCCCAGCATTTT
TRBV20-1	many	TRBD2	TRBJ2-7	CSARHSGGISYEQYF	TGCAGTGCTAGACATAGCGGGGGGATCTCCTACGAGCAGTACTTC
TRBV30	medium-sized	TRBD1	TRBJ2-1	CAWGTGGQFF	TGTGCCTGGGGGACAGGGGGGCAGTTCTTC
TRBV6-4	many	NA	TRBJ1-1	CASSYSAGTEAFF	TGTGCCAGCAGTTACTCGGCCGGGACTGAAGCTTTCTTT
TRBV5-1	many	NA	TRBJ1-4	CASSATRGGGNEKLFF	TGCGCCAGCAGCGCTACCAGGGGTGGGGGGAATGAAAAACTGTTTTTT
TRBV27	once	NA	TRBJ2-5	CASSLATQWSNPGETQYF	TGTGCCAGCTCCTTGGCGACCCAGTGGTCGAACCCGGGGGAGACACAGTACTTC
TRBV9	many	NA	TRBJ2-5	CASSVGEQPEETQYF	TGTGCCAGCAGCGTAGGGGAACAGCCAGAAGAGACCCAGTACTTC
TRBV2	NA	NA	TRBJ1-6	CASSVLGIYNTPLHF	TGTGCCAGCAGTGTTTTGGGCATCTATAATACACCCCTCCACTTT
TRBV6-1	NA	NA	TRBJ2-2	CASSEGGRYTGELFF	TGTGCCAGCAGTGAAGGGGGCCGGTACACCGGGGAGCTGTTTTTT